The 30 T cell receptor beta chains listed next were all sequenced from one sample in a study of beta chain features in type 1 diabetes. Whole-study findings and limits: Moderate yet significant TCRB CDR3 shortening was seen in Type 1 diabetes patients in all four CD4+ subsets.

These receptors are not linked to any known antigen. The sequenced template was cDNA made from the entire isolated RNA. The table came from immunoSEQ multiplex PCR; TCRdb's copy has only in-frame clones and leaves some out. The sample includes more than 300,000 clones, 9.6% of them seen just once. Sequences were obtained from central memory CD4+ T cells from blood. These TCRs come from a man aged 30 to 39 with type 1 diabetes.

The table lists this clone with many counts. The chain joins TRBV14 to TRBJ2-7; TRBD1 is a possible D gene (6 bases). CDR3 length equals 15 residues. Trimming shortened V by 5 bases and J by 3 bases, and 17 bases separated the two germline ends. Germline lookup yields CDR1 SGHDN and CDR2 FVKESK. The CDR3 nucleotides are TGTGCCAGCAGCGACAGGCGGGCCAATAACTACGAGCAGTACTTC. This codes for CASSDRRANNYEQYF.

V and J are TRBV11-2 and TRBJ1-1; 7 bases match TRBD1. Germline-derived CDR1 and CDR2 are SGHAT and FQNNGV. The CDR3 contains 14 residues. The ends lost 3 bases at V and 1 base at J; junction bases unmatched: 2. CDR3: CASSFQGENTEAFF. The CDR3 DNA sequence: TGTGCCAGCAGCTTCCAGGGGGAGAACACTGAAGCTTTCTTT.

This chain links TRBV7-8 with TRBJ2-7, with 8 bases that match TRBD1. Germline loops: CDR1 SGHVS, CDR2 FQNEAQ. The trim removed 6 bases at V and 6 bases at J, leaving 10 bases unmatched. CDR3 length: 14 amino acids. CDR3 sequence reads: CASRLDRVVGEQYF. The CDR3 bases are TGTGCCAGCAGATTGGACAGGGTGGTTGGCGAGCAGTACTTC.

Note on this clone: The junction departs from the called germline gene at one end, perhaps through a read error. This sample includes further DNA sequences coding for the same CDR3. This chain joins TRBV6-1 and TRBJ1-2; no definite D call. Germline values: CDR1 MNHNS, CDR2 SASEGT. CDR3 size: 15 residues. CDR3 sequence: CASSEASAANYGYTF. The CDR3 coding sequence is TGTGCCAGCAGTGAAGCGTCGGCAGCTAATTATGGCTACACCTTC.

This clone was recorded a few times. V is TRBV11-2 and J is TRBJ2-7; D is ambiguous. Germline-derived CDR1 and CDR2 are SGHAT and FQNNGV. CDR3 length equals 13 residues. Trimming removed 4 bases from V and 7 bases from J, with 14 bases in between. This CDR3 reads CASSSQPTREQYF. In DNA, the CDR3 is TGTGCCAGCAGCTCCCAACCTACGAGGGAGCAGTACTTC. The variable domain in full, with the rest retrieved from reference TRBV11-2 and TRBJ2-7, is EAGVAQSPRYKIIEKRQSVAFWCNPISGHATLYWYQQILGQGPKLLIQFQNNGVVDDSQLPKDRFSAERLKGVDSTLKIQPAKLEDSAVYLCASSSQPTREQYFGPGTRLTVT.

This clone was detected only a few times. This sequence joins TRBV7-2 and TRBJ2-7, with 10 bases aligning to TRBD2. The CDR3 spans 16 residues. Trimming at V came to 0 bases and at J to 4 bases, leaving 6 bases not matched to a gene. Germline CDR1 is SGHTA and CDR2 is FQGNSA. The CDR3 is CASSLATQREGYEQYF. CDR3 nucleotides: TGTGCCAGCAGCTTAGCGACACAGCGGGAGGGGTACGAGCAGTACTTC.

This clone was detected a few times. The V call is TRBV19, the J call TRBJ1-1; no reliable D call. This CDR3 is 13 amino acids long. Germline V lookup: CDR1 LNHDA, CDR2 SQIVND (reference sequence). V lost 5 bases, J lost 1 base, and 8 bases lay in between. The chain's CDR3 is CASSSQTNTEAFF. CDR3 in DNA: TGTGCCAGTAGTTCACAGACGAACACTGAAGCTTTCTTT.

This clone has just a few counts. This sample also contains other DNA sequences that code for the same CDR3. This rearrangement joins TRBV9 to TRBJ1-1; 7 bases line up with TRBD1. This CDR3 comprises 13 residues. V gave up 3 bases and J gave up 4 bases; unmatched junction bases: 3. CDR1 is SGDLS, CDR2 YYNGEE, per germline. The CDR3 coding sequence is TGTGCCAGCAGCGGACAGGGCGTCACTGAAGCTTTCTTT. Translated, it gives CASSGQGVTEAFF.

V and J are TRBV6-6 and TRBJ2-7; 7 bases are shared with TRBD1. The CDR3 totals 14 residues. Germline CDR1 reads MNHNY; CDR2 reads SVGAGI (reference sequence). The V segment lost 6 bases and the J segment 3 bases; nucleotides outside the gene matches: 8. CDR3 loop: CASSPGTADYEQYF. The CDR3 region has the DNA TGTGCCAGCAGCCCCGGGACAGCGGACTACGAGCAGTACTTC.

The chain couples TRBV28 to TRBJ1-5; D is unresolved. CDR3 length equals 16 residues. Deletions cut 4 bases from V and 6 bases from J, with 19 bases between. Germline values: CDR1 MDHEN, CDR2 SYDVKM. CDR3 nucleotide sequence: TGTGCCAGCAGTTCTTCCCGGCGACTCACGGGTCAGCCCCAGCATTTT. It yields the protein CASSSSRRLTGQPQHF.

As regards this clone: A read error may account for a junction end that differs from germline. The chain links TRBV6-6 to TRBJ2-7, with D tentatively TRBD1 (6 bases). The germline V gene has CDR1 MNHNY and CDR2 SVGAGI (reference sequence). This CDR3 spans 13 amino acids. CDR3 nucleotides: TGTGCCAGCAGTAACTCAGGGGTTTACGAGCAGTACTTC. The encoded protein is CASSNSGVYEQYF.

The chain employs TRBV10-3 and TRBJ1-2, with TRBD1 matching over 7 bases. The CDR3 contains 14 residues. CDR1 ENHRY and CDR2 SYGVKD come from the germline V gene. Trimming took 9 bases from V and 5 from J; bases not matched to a gene: 12. CDR3 protein: CAISYESQGYGYTF. DNA for the CDR3: TGTGCCATTTCCTACGAATCACAGGGGTATGGCTACACCTTC.

Only a few counts were recorded for this clone. This chain uses TRBV18 with TRBJ1-1; D is perhaps TRBD1 (5 bases). Germline CDR1 reads KGHSH; CDR2 reads LQKENI. The CDR3 extends over 13 amino acids. Between the trimmed V and J ends, which lost 2 bases and 4 bases, there was a span of 8 bases. This CDR3 reads CASSPAGGTEAFF. The CDR3 DNA reads as TGTGCCAGCTCACCAGCGGGGGGCACTGAAGCTTTCTTT.

This clone was observed a few times. The chain uses TRBV5-5 and TRBJ2-2; 9 bases line up with TRBD2. CDR1 is SGHKS, CDR2 YYEKEE, per germline (reference sequence). Germline trimming cut 4 bases from V and 4 bases from J; bases unmatched to any gene: 5. The CDR3 spans 15 residues. The CDR3 here is CASSGVREGTGELFF. The CDR3 DNA reads as TGTGCCAGCAGCGGGGTGCGGGAGGGCACCGGGGAGCTGTTTTTT.

This clone occurred many times. The rearrangement joins TRBV6-5 to TRBJ2-3, with 12 bases fitting TRBD1. Germline V gene data show CDR1 as MNHEY and CDR2 as SVGAGI. V shed 8 bases, J shed 4 bases, and the junction held 1 base outside the gene matches. The CDR3 spans 13 residues. The CDR3 region is CASRDRGPDTQYF. As DNA, the CDR3 is TGTGCCAGCCGGGACAGGGGGCCAGATACGCAGTATTTT.

This clone was observed a few times. The chain has TRBV18 and TRBJ2-5; a possible D gene is TRBD1 (6 bases). The J call may be faulty, since TRBJ2-7 better matches the DNA end. Germline V CDR1 and CDR2: KGHSH, LQKENI. This CDR3 is 12 amino acids long. CDR3 sequence reads: CASSIEGDEQYF. CDR3 sequence (DNA): TGTGCCAGCTCAATAGAGGGGGACGAGCAGTACTTC.

The V gene is TRBV6-5, the J gene TRBJ2-3; 7 bases line up with TRBD1. Germline CDR1 is MNHEY and CDR2 is SVGAGI. V lost 7 bases to trimming and J lost 2 bases; unmatched junction nucleotides: 6. The CDR3 consists of 14 residues. The CDR3 sequence: CASMRGPYTDTQYF. The CDR3, as DNA: TGTGCCAGCATGAGGGGGCCTTACACAGATACGCAGTATTTT.

This clone was seen repeatedly, ten times or more. This chain links TRBV21-1 with TRBJ1-2; the table's D call of TRBD1 was not tested on the DNA. TRBV21-1 counts as a pseudogene. The CDR3 loop spans 15 amino acids. This CDR3 reads CASTPEDRGSYGYTF. The DNA for the CDR3 is TGTGCCAGTACCCCCGAAGACAGGGGGTCCTATGGCTACACCTTC.

This clone appeared a few times. The chain links TRBV4-3 to TRBJ1-4; D call uncertain. Germline values: CDR1 LGHNA, CDR2 YSLEER. The CDR3 totals 15 residues. The V end lost 0 bases, the J end lost 13 bases, and 18 bases lay between the germline ends. The CDR3 DNA reads as TGCGCCAGCAGCCAAGAAAGGACGGGAAGTGCCAGACTGTTTTTT. Encoded protein: CASSQERTGSARLFF.

This chain links TRBV11-2 with TRBJ2-5; the match to TRBD2 covers 8 bases. The J call may be in error: the DNA end matches TRBJ2-7 better. The germline V gene has CDR1 SGHAT and CDR2 FQNNGV. The length of the CDR3 is 16 residues. The CDR3 protein is CASSLEGGRTSYEQYF. CDR3 in DNA: TGTGCCAGCAGCTTAGAGGGCGGGAGGACCTCCTACGAGCAGTACTTC.

The chain recombines TRBV7-2 with TRBJ1-1, with a possible D match to TRBD1 (6 bases). The V gene's germline CDR1 is SGHTA and CDR2 FQGNSA. V was shortened by 1 base and J by 4 bases, with 16 bases between the two germline ends. This CDR3 has 16 amino acids. CDR3 DNA sequence: TGTGCCAGCAGCTTAGTCGGTGCAGGGGCGAGCACTGAAGCTTTCTTT. Protein sequence: CASSLVGAGASTEAFF.

A remark on this clone: Other DNA sequences in the sample encode the same CDR3. V and J are TRBV28 and TRBJ1-1; 9 bases fit TRBD1. V lost 4 bases to trimming and J lost 5 bases; unmatched junction nucleotides: 5. This CDR3 is built from 14 residues. CDR1 is MDHEN, CDR2 SYDVKM, per germline. CDR3 in amino acids: CASSSPGQGTEAFF. CDR3 DNA: TGTGCCAGCAGTTCTCCGGGACAGGGTACTGAAGCTTTCTTT. Using reference TRBV28 and TRBJ1-1 for the parts outside the CDR3, the full variable domain is DVKVTQSSRYLVKRTGEKVFLECVQDMDHENMFWYRQDPGLGLRLIYFSYDVKMKEKGDIPEGYSVSREKKERFSLILESASTNQTSMYLCASSSPGQGTEAFFGQGTRLTVV.

This clone occurred a few times. The rearrangement links TRBV6-1 to TRBJ1-1, with 7 bases aligning to TRBD1. The V gene's germline CDR1 is MNHNS and CDR2 SASEGT. The ends lost 5 bases at V and 3 bases at J; junction bases unmatched: 3. The CDR3 extends over 13 amino acids. The CDR3 DNA sequence: TGTGCCAGCAGTAGACAGGGTGACACTGAAGCTTTCTTT. Protein: CASSRQGDTEAFF.

This clone was counted a few times. This rearrangement joins TRBV5-8 to TRBJ2-5; tentatively, D is TRBD1 or TRBD2 (5 bases each). The CDR3 is 13 residues long. Germline CDR1 and CDR2: SGHTS and YDEGEE. V lost 1 base, J lost 6 bases, and 10 bases lay in between. This CDR3 reads CASSLQGEKTQYF. CDR3 nucleotide sequence: TGTGCCAGCAGCTTGCAGGGAGAAAAGACCCAGTACTTC.

This clone was recorded many times. The rearrangement links TRBV14 to TRBJ1-1; D call uncertain. The length of the CDR3 is 16 residues. Germline V gives CDR1 SGHDN, CDR2 FVKESK. V was clipped by 1 base and J by 4 bases, with 16 bases between them. The CDR3 nucleotides read TGTGCCAGCAGCCAAGTATTGCGCAGCCGGGGCACTGAAGCTTTCTTT. This encodes CASSQVLRSRGTEAFF.

This sequence joins TRBV11-2 and TRBJ2-5; TRBD2 might be the D (5 bases). Trimming stripped 1 base from V and 4 bases from J, with 13 bases between. The germline V gene encodes CDR1 SGHAT and CDR2 FQNNGV. CDR3 length equals 15 residues. The CDR3 reads CASSLGYGGLETQYF. The DNA for the CDR3 is TGTGCCAGCAGCTTAGGATATGGCGGGCTAGAGACCCAGTACTTC.

The V gene is TRBV2, the J gene TRBJ2-3; 7 bases are shared with TRBD1. Germline assignment: CDR1 SNHLY and CDR2 FYNNEI. The CDR3 covers 15 residues. V shed 6 bases, J shed 2 bases, and the junction held 8 bases outside the gene matches. Here the CDR3 reads CASSQGQQHTDTQYF. The CDR3 nucleotides read TGTGCCAGCAGCCAGGGACAGCAGCACACAGATACGCAGTATTTT.

This clone was observed a few times. This sequence joins TRBV6-5 and TRBJ2-7, with D possibly called TRBD1 or TRBD2 (5 bases each). This CDR3 has 15 residues. V lost 2 bases and J lost 1, with 12 bases in between. Germline loops: CDR1 MNHEY, CDR2 SVGAGI. Written as DNA, the CDR3 is TGTGCCAGCAGTTACGAAGAGGGGTTGTCCTACGAGCAGTACTTC. It yields the protein CASSYEEGLSYEQYF.

This clone has just a few counts. The chain couples TRBV5-1 to TRBJ2-7; D is ambiguous. Germline CDR1 is SGHRS and CDR2 is YFSETQ. The CDR3 runs 13 residues. V shed 7 bases and J shed 5 bases, with 16 bases lying between them. CDR3 sequence (DNA): TGCGCCAGCCAGAAGGACCAAGGGAACGAGCAGTACTTC. Protein: CASQKDQGNEQYF.

This clone has only a few counts. V gene TRBV29-1 combines with J gene TRBJ1-1; 7 bases map to TRBD1. Germline V gene sequence: CDR1 SQVTM, CDR2 ANQGSEA. CDR3 length equals 13 residues. V dropped 6 bases and J dropped 7; count of bases not matched to a gene: 11. CDR3: CSVEGAGTYEAFF. The CDR3 DNA reads as TGCAGCGTAGAGGGGGCAGGGACCTATGAAGCTTTCTTT.